The 23 T cell receptor beta chains below come from one sample, sequenced in a study of blood T cell repertoires in COVID-19. Sequencing used immunoSEQ multiplex PCR; TCRdb keeps in-frame clones, though not all of them. The sample shows 250,000 to 350,000 clones, roughly 90% of them seen only once. Material: PBMCs or T cells enriched from blood (not recorded which). Receptors were obtained from a woman younger than 35 with acute COVID-19.

The V and J genes are TRBV30 and TRBJ2-7, with 7 bases lining up with TRBD2. Losses at the gene ends were 4 bases for V and 3 bases for J; bases not matched to a gene: 9. The V gene's germline CDR1 is GTSNPN and CDR2 SVGIG (reference sequence). This CDR3 has 14 amino acids. Here the CDR3 reads CAWTPSGGIYEQYF. For the CDR3, the DNA is TGTGCCTGGACCCCATCGGGAGGTATCTACGAGCAGTACTTC.

V usage is TRBV10-3 and J usage is TRBJ2-7, with 8 bases fitting TRBD1. Germline assignment: CDR1 ENHRY and CDR2 SYGVKD. Germline trimming cut 6 bases from V and 6 bases from J; bases unmatched to any gene: 13. The CDR3 totals 15 residues. DNA for the CDR3: TGTGCCATCAGCCCGGGGACAGGCCCTAGAGGCGAGCAGTACTTC. Its translation: CAISPGTGPRGEQYF.

This rearrangement joins TRBV28 to TRBJ1-3, with D possibly matching TRBD1 (6 bases). This CDR3 region has 12 residues. CDR1 MDHEN and CDR2 SYDVKM come from the germline V gene. Deletions cut 9 bases from V and 3 bases from J, with 9 bases between. The CDR3 sequence: CASSGVGNTIYF. The CDR3 nucleotides are TGTGCCAGTTCAGGGGTTGGAAACACCATATATTTT.

The chain combines TRBV12-3 or TRBV12-4 with TRBJ2-1, with a weak D call TRBD2 (6 bases). Trimming left V 6 bases short and J 12 bases short, with 15 bases between. CDR3 length: 12 amino acids. The CDR3 coding sequence is TGTGCCAGCAGCCCCCTGACTAGTTCGCAGTTCTTC. It codes for CASSPLTSSQFF.

The rearrangement uses TRBV19 and TRBJ1-1, with D unresolved. V lost 1 base and J 2 bases, leaving 11 bases between the germline ends. This CDR3 comprises 15 residues. Germline V gene data show CDR1 as LNHDA and CDR2 as SQIVND (reference sequence). CDR3 amino acids: CASSIAASGNTEAFF. As DNA, the CDR3 is TGTGCCAGTAGTATAGCGGCCAGCGGCAACACTGAAGCTTTCTTT.

The rearrangement joins TRBV7-2 to TRBJ1-2; perhaps TRBD1 as D (5 bases). This CDR3 comprises 16 residues. Germline values: CDR1 SGHTA, CDR2 FQGNSA. With 2 bases removed from V and 0 bases from J, the gap between germline ends came to 13 bases. The CDR3 DNA reads TGTGCCAGCAGCTTATTCTTGGACACCACTAACTATGGCTACACCTTC. Its translation is CASSLFLDTTNYGYTF.

The chain couples TRBV30 to TRBJ2-2; 16 bases map to TRBD2. V dropped 8 bases and J dropped 7; count of bases not matched to a gene: 4. The CDR3 contains 14 residues. Per the germline V gene, CDR1 is GTSNPN and CDR2 is SVGIG (reference sequence). CDR3 bases: TGTGCCGGGACTAGCGGGAGGGCCAACGGGGAGCTGTTTTTT. Encoded protein: CAGTSGRANGELFF.

The gene calls are TRBV27 and TRBJ1-1; 7 nucleotides align to TRBD1. Germline loops: CDR1 MNHEY, CDR2 SMNVEV (reference sequence). The CDR3 has 14 residues. V lost 5 bases and J lost 6; bases outside the gene matches: 9. The CDR3 is CASSRTGTSSEAFF. The CDR3 DNA follows: TGTGCCAGCAGTCGGACAGGTACATCTTCTGAAGCTTTCTTT.

The V gene is TRBV28, the J gene TRBJ2-7, with TRBD2 as a possible D gene (6 bases). Trimming removed 6 bases at V and 1 base at J, with 10 bases between. CDR3 length equals 13 residues. Germline V lookup: CDR1 MDHEN, CDR2 SYDVKM. This chain's CDR3 is CASRHGGSYEQYF. The CDR3 bases are TGTGCCAGCAGACATGGGGGGTCCTACGAGCAGTACTTC.

The rearrangement uses TRBV24-1 and TRBJ2-1; TRBD2 matches 13 bases. The V and J ends lost 5 bases and 3 bases, in that order; junction bases with no gene match: 6. This CDR3 is built from 17 residues. Germline CDR1 reads KGHDR; CDR2 reads SFDVKD. CDR3 coding DNA: TGTGCCACCAGTGCAACACTAGCGGGAGGGTACTACAATGAGCAGTTCTTC. Translating it yields CATSATLAGGYYNEQFF.

This clone was observed a single time. The rearrangement joins TRBV7-9 to TRBJ2-3, with a tentative D call TRBD2 (5 bases). CDR3 length: 15 residues. CDR1 is SEHNR, CDR2 FQNEAQ, per germline (reference sequence). Trimming pared 3 bases from V and 2 bases from J, leaving 12 bases between. CDR3 nucleotide sequence: TGTGCCAGCAGCTTGCGGACTTCTAACACAGATACGCAGTATTTT. Protein: CASSLRTSNTDTQYF.

The genes are TRBV11-2 and TRBJ2-2; 8 bases map to TRBD2. The length of the CDR3 is 16 residues. J gave up 3 bases and V 8 bases, and 11 bases lay outside the gene matches. In germline, CDR1 is SGHAT, CDR2 FQNNGV. The CDR3 DNA reads as TGTGCCAGCCTAAGGGTAGCGGGGATAGACACCGGGGAGCTGTTTTTT. Its translation: CASLRVAGIDTGELFF.

The chain combines TRBV28 with TRBJ1-1, with 7 positions matching TRBD1. V was pared by 1 base and J by 5 bases, with 10 bases of the junction left unmatched. CDR1 is MDHEN and CDR2 is SYDVKM in the germline V gene. CDR3 length equals 16 residues. The CDR3 here is CASSLFPTGVRTEAFF. CDR3 nucleotides: TGTGCCAGCAGTTTATTCCCTACAGGGGTTAGGACTGAAGCTTTCTTT.

DNA for the CDR3: TGTGCTAGTGGTTTGGTACGGGGGGTTTTGAAGCCTTTCTTT. It is translated as CASGLVRGVLKPFF. The rearrangement uses TRBV12-5 and TRBJ1-1; D possibly corresponds to TRBD1 (5 bases). CDR3 length: 14 residues. Germline loops: CDR1 LGHNT, CDR2 FRNRAP. V lost 0 bases to trimming and J lost 12 bases, with 17 bases between them.

The chain links TRBV18 to TRBJ2-1, with TRBD2 identical over 9 bases. V lost 1 base and J lost 5; bases outside the gene matches: 0. Germline CDR1 reads KGHSH; CDR2 reads LQKENI. This CDR3 region has 14 residues. The CDR3 coding sequence is TGTGCCAGCTCACCACTAGCGGGAGACAATGAGCAGTTCTTC. Translating gives CASSPLAGDNEQFF.

The gene calls are TRBV4-2 and TRBJ2-7; TRBD2 aligns across 14 bases. CDR3 length equals 17 residues. Germline-derived CDR1 and CDR2 are LGHNA and YNFKEQ. J gave up 2 bases and V 4 bases, and 7 bases lay outside the gene matches. The CDR3 sequence: CASSPRTSGRSPYEQYF. The CDR3 coding sequence is TGTGCCAGCAGCCCACGGACTAGCGGGAGGTCTCCCTACGAGCAGTACTTC.

The chain is built from TRBV24-1 and TRBJ1-2; D gene ambiguous. Per the germline V gene, CDR1 is KGHDR and CDR2 is SFDVKD. The V gene lost 3 bases and the J gene lost 8 bases, with 6 bases spanning the gap. The CDR3 is 11 residues long. The CDR3 bases are TGTGCCACCAGTGATCGAGTAGGCTACACCTTC. It is translated as CATSDRVGYTF.

The chain recombines TRBV27 with TRBJ2-7; TRBD1 is a possible D gene (6 bases). V was pared by 5 bases and J by 6 bases, with 20 bases between. The length of the CDR3 is 15 residues. The germline gives CDR1 MNHEY, CDR2 SMNVEV (reference sequence). The CDR3 DNA reads TGTGCCAGCAGTACCCCGGGACACTTCCTCTCCGAGCAGTACTTC. Translating gives CASSTPGHFLSEQYF.

The chain uses TRBV4-1 and TRBJ1-5, with unresolved D. The germline V gene encodes CDR1 MGHRA and CDR2 YSYEKL. The CDR3 has 16 amino acids. V lost 0 bases and J lost 2, with 11 bases in between. The CDR3 bases are TGCGCCAGCAGCCAAGATCAAGAGGTCCGCAATCAGCCCCAGCATTTT. It translates to CASSQDQEVRNQPQHF.

V is TRBV7-2 and J is TRBJ2-3, with D unresolved. V was shortened by 4 bases and J by 0 bases, with 14 bases between the two germline ends. The CDR3 runs to 16 residues. Germline V gene data show CDR1 as SGHTA and CDR2 as FQGNSA. The chain's CDR3 is CASSYRHSPSTDTQYF. The CDR3 DNA reads TGTGCCAGCAGCTACCGACATTCTCCTAGCACAGATACGCAGTATTTT.

The rearrangement links TRBV4-2 to TRBJ2-1; D gene uncertain. Germline CDR1 and CDR2: LGHNA and YNFKEQ. The CDR3 consists of 13 residues. Trimming pared 0 bases from V and 8 bases from J, leaving 8 bases between. CDR3 amino acids: CASSQDSGYEQFF. The CDR3, as DNA: TGTGCCAGCAGCCAAGATTCCGGGTATGAGCAGTTCTTC.

The V call is TRBV19, the J call TRBJ2-7; 7 bases map to TRBD2. Trimming took 7 bases from V and 4 from J; bases not matched to a gene: 10. The CDR3 has 14 residues. Germline CDR1 is LNHDA and CDR2 is SQIVND (reference sequence). The DNA of the CDR3 is TGTGCCAGTAAGTTCGGCGGGAGTGATTACGAGCAGTACTTC. Translating it yields CASKFGGSDYEQYF.

The chain combines TRBV11-2 with TRBJ1-6; TRBD1 agrees at 10 bases. CDR3 length: 15 amino acids. Germline V gives CDR1 SGHAT, CDR2 FQNNGV. After removal of 8 bases from V and 8 bases from J, the junction contained 9 bases not matched to a gene. The CDR3 protein is CASVLTGTGDSPLHF. The CDR3 DNA is TGTGCCAGCGTTCTAACCGGGACAGGGGATTCACCCCTCCACTTT.